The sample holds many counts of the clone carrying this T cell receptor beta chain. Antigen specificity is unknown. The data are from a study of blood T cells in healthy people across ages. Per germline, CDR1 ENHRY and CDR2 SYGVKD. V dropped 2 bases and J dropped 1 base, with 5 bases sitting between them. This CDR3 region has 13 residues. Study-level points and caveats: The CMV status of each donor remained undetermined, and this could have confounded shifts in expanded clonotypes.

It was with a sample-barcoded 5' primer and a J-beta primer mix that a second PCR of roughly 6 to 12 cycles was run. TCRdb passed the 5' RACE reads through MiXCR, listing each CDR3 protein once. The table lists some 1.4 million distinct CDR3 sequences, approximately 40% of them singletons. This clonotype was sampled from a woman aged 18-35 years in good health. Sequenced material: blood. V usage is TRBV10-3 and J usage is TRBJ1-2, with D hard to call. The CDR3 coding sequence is TGTGCCATCAGTGAGGGCAGTAACTATGGCTACACCTTC. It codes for CAISEGSNYGYTF.